Listed here are 11 T cell receptor beta chains from one sample, sequenced in a study of blood T cell repertoires in COVID-19. Sequencing was performed with immunoSEQ multiplex PCR; in TCRdb, only in-frame clones are kept and a portion is missing. The table shows around 310,000 clones, with around 92% occurring only once. The sequenced sample consisted of PBMCs or T cells enriched from blood (not recorded which). The receptor source for this set is a woman aged 25 to 45 who had recovered from COVID-19.

The chain uses TRBV5-4 and TRBJ2-5; D is ambiguous. CDR3 length: 14 residues. Germline-derived CDR1 and CDR2 are SGHNT and YYREEE (reference sequence). V dropped 3 bases and J dropped 5 bases, with 14 bases sitting between them. This CDR3 reads CASSSKTPGETQYF. The CDR3 region has the DNA TGTGCCAGCAGCTCTAAGACCCCCGGGGAGACCCAGTACTTC.

This sequence joins TRBV18 and TRBJ2-2; D unclear. Germline CDR1 KGHSH, CDR2 LQKENI. Between the trimmed V and J ends, which lost 3 bases and 0 bases, there was a span of 11 bases. The CDR3 runs to 16 residues. The CDR3, as DNA: TGTGCCAGCTCACCGGCGGTGGTGACGAACACCGGGGAGCTGTTTTTT. Its protein is CASSPAVVTNTGELFF.

The genes are TRBV28 and TRBJ1-1, with a tentative D call TRBD1 (5 bases). This CDR3 comprises 15 residues. Germline V CDR1 and CDR2: MDHEN, SYDVKM. Trimming took 5 bases from V and 0 from J, leaving 13 bases between them. CDR3 DNA sequence: TGTGCCAGCAGTCAGGGTTTTTCCCTGAACACTGAAGCTTTCTTT. It encodes CASSQGFSLNTEAFF.

The rearrangement uses TRBV5-1 and TRBJ2-5; TRBD2 matches 14 bases. The V and J ends lost 4 bases and 9 bases, in that order; junction bases with no gene match: 2. The CDR3 sequence is 13 residues long. Germline V lookup: CDR1 SGHRS, CDR2 YFSETQ. The CDR3 coding sequence is TGCGCCAGCAGCGCGGGACTAGCGGGGGCCCAGTACTTC. Its translation is CASSAGLAGAQYF.

The CDR3 reads CASSRESLAGEQYF. The CDR3 nucleotides read TGTGCCAGCAGCCGGGAGTCGTTAGCCGGCGAGCAGTACTTC. The chain carries TRBV4-2 and TRBJ2-7, with D maybe TRBD2 (5 bases). This CDR3 contains 14 residues. Germline CDR1 and CDR2: LGHNA and YNFKEQ. With 4 bases removed from V and 6 bases from J, the gap between germline ends came to 16 bases.

This clone was counted once. The CDR3 here is CATSGGVETQYF. Here the CDR3 DNA reads TGTGCCACTTCCGGGGGGGTAGAGACCCAGTACTTC. The chain recombines TRBV5-6 with TRBJ2-5; TRBD2 matches 8 bases. CDR3 length equals 12 residues. Trimming cost V 9 bases and J 4 bases; bases outside gene matches: 5. The germline CDR1 and CDR2 sequences are SGHDT and YYEEEE.

This rearrangement joins TRBV5-1 to TRBJ2-1, with TRBD1 matching over 7 bases. Germline CDR1 is SGHRS and CDR2 is YFSETQ. CDR3 length: 15 residues. V gave up 2 bases and J gave up 3 bases; unmatched junction bases: 5. In nucleotides, the CDR3 is TGCGCCAGCAGCTTAAACCGGGACAGCTACAATGAGCAGTTCTTC. It specifies CASSLNRDSYNEQFF.

The chain joins TRBV14 to TRBJ2-5; 10 nucleotides line up with TRBD2. From germline, CDR1 is SGHDN and CDR2 FVKESK. Trimming took 4 bases from V and 5 from J; bases not matched to a gene: 10. The CDR3 runs 16 residues. CDR3 sequence: CASSPLRSGRGETQYF. In DNA form, the CDR3 reads TGTGCCAGCAGCCCCCTTCGAAGCGGGAGGGGGGAGACCCAGTACTTC.

This sequence joins TRBV6-5 and TRBJ2-5, with D possibly matching TRBD2 (5 bases). V lost 0 bases, J lost 7 bases, and 12 bases lay in between. The CDR3 totals 14 residues. CDR1 is MNHEY and CDR2 is SVGAGI in the germline V gene. This CDR3 is CASSYSISGMTQYF. CDR3 bases: TGTGCCAGCAGTTACTCAATTTCCGGGATGACCCAGTACTTC.

The chain employs TRBV4-1 and TRBJ2-2; TRBD2 agrees at 10 bases. V trimming: 1 base; J trimming: 2 bases; junction bases outside the gene matches: 4. Per the germline V gene, CDR1 is MGHRA and CDR2 is YSYEKL. CDR3 length: 17 residues. As DNA, the CDR3 is TGCGCCAGCAGCCAAGGGGGGACTAGCGAAAACACCGGGGAGCTGTTTTTT. Translating gives CASSQGGTSENTGELFF.

This chain connects TRBV27 to TRBJ1-3; 8 bases are shared with TRBD1. The CDR3 has 16 residues. Trimming at V came to 5 bases and at J to 0 bases, leaving 6 bases not matched to a gene. CDR1 and CDR2 (germline): MNHEY, SMNVEV (reference sequence). CDR3 protein: CASSPTGAASGNTIYF. DNA for the CDR3: TGTGCCAGCAGTCCGACAGGGGCAGCCTCTGGAAACACCATATATTTT.